Below, 21 T cell receptor beta chains from the same sample are listed, as sequenced in a study of T-cell reconstitution after alpha-beta-depleted transplantation in children. Using unique molecular identifiers, the investigators prepared the TCRbeta library. TCRdb reprocessed the PCR reads via MiXCR and lists one record per CDR3 protein. The data contain 350,000 to 400,000 distinct CDR3 sequences, about a fifth of them singletons. This sample comprised PBMCs from the stem cell graft donor, obtained from the stem cell graft. The receptors were sampled from a human donor who donated a stem cell graft to a child with acute myeloid leukemia.

This clonotype has a count of ten or more. The genes are TRBV25-1 and TRBJ2-7; TRBD1 matches 9 bases. CDR3 length equals 16 residues. V was clipped by 6 bases and J by 3 bases; unmatched bases: 12. CDR1 and CDR2 (germline): MGHDK, SYGVNS. In DNA form, the CDR3 reads TGTGCCAGCAGCCCGACCACACAGGGGGCTAGCTACGAGCAGTACTTC. Residues: CASSPTTQGASYEQYF.

V usage is TRBV5-4 and J usage is TRBJ2-7; 9 bases match TRBD2. This CDR3 is 16 amino acids long. Germline assignment: CDR1 SGHNT and CDR2 YYREEE (reference sequence). The trim removed 4 bases at V and 4 bases at J, leaving 12 bases unmatched. Here the CDR3 DNA reads TGTGCCAGCAGCGGTTCCCTGACTAGCGGAAGTTACGAGCAGTACTTC. Translated: CASSGSLTSGSYEQYF.

This chain joins TRBV11-3 and TRBJ2-2, with 7 bases identical to TRBD1. Germline CDR1 reads SGHNT; CDR2 reads YENEEA. J lost 2 bases, V lost 3 bases, and 3 bases had no gene match. The CDR3 totals 15 residues. The CDR3 protein is CASSFRGHNTGELFF. In DNA, the CDR3 is TGTGCCAGCAGCTTTAGGGGGCATAACACCGGGGAGCTGTTTTTT.

This clonotype showed up just a few times. V usage is TRBV20-1 and J usage is TRBJ1-2; TRBD1 agrees at 8 bases. Germline V gene data show CDR1 as DFQATT and CDR2 as SNEGSKA (reference sequence). There are 11 residues in the CDR3. Germline trimming cut 4 bases from V and 8 bases from J; bases unmatched to any gene: 3. The CDR3 DNA is TGCAGTGCTACAACAGGGGGAGGCTACACCTTC. This encodes CSATTGGGYTF.

V gene TRBV12-3 or TRBV12-4 combines with J gene TRBJ1-1; unclear D gene. Between the trimmed V and J ends, which lost 5 bases and 0 bases, there was a span of 7 bases. The CDR3 is 13 residues long. CDR3 sequence: CASSGRMNTEAFF. The CDR3, as DNA: TGTGCCAGCAGTGGCCGGATGAACACTGAAGCTTTCTTT.

In this sample, this clonotype turned up many times. This chain uses TRBV29-1 with TRBJ2-7; 9 positions agree with TRBD2. V lost 3 bases and J lost 0; bases outside the gene matches: 3. This CDR3 has 14 amino acids. Per germline, CDR1 SQVTM and CDR2 ANQGSEA. DNA of the CDR3: TGCAGCGTTGACGTAGCGGGAGCCTCCTACGAGCAGTACTTC. Residues: CSVDVAGASYEQYF.

A remark on this clonotype: Sequence at one end of the junction differs from germline and may be a read error. The chain joins TRBV28 to TRBJ2-1, with D possibly TRBD1 on 5 matching bases. This CDR3 is 13 amino acids long. Germline lookup yields CDR1 MDHEN and CDR2 SYDVKM. DNA of the CDR3: TGTTCCAGCAAGATTTCAGGGAACAATGAGCAGTTCTTC. Its translation: CSSKISGNNEQFF.

The V and J genes are TRBV7-9 and TRBJ1-3; D is uncertain. This CDR3 is built from 13 residues. From germline, CDR1 is SEHNR and CDR2 FQNEAQ (reference sequence). The V and J ends lost 0 bases and 4 bases respectively, with 4 bases between them. CDR3 DNA: TGTGCCAGCAGCTTAGCAGGCGGAAACACCATATATTTT. Residues: CASSLAGGNTIYF.

This clonotype was seen only a few times. V usage is TRBV2 and J usage is TRBJ2-1; a possible D gene is TRBD1 (6 bases). The CDR3 sequence is 16 residues long. The germline V gene has CDR1 SNHLY and CDR2 FYNNEI. The ends were cut back, 4 bases at V and 0 bases at J, with 13 bases in the middle. The CDR3 spells CASSGGQGSSYNEQFF. Here the CDR3 DNA reads TGTGCCAGCAGTGGGGGGCAGGGGAGCTCCTACAATGAGCAGTTCTTC.

The table lists this clonotype with many counts. This sequence joins TRBV4-1 and TRBJ2-3; D uncertain. The CDR3 has 14 residues. Between the trimmed V and J ends, which lost 0 bases and 4 bases, there was a span of 8 bases. Germline CDR1 MGHRA, CDR2 YSYEKL. The CDR3 loop reads CASSQDSSADTQYF. The CDR3 nucleotides are TGCGCCAGCAGCCAAGATTCATCGGCAGATACGCAGTATTTT.

The chain has TRBV5-1 and TRBJ1-5, with a tentative D call TRBD1 (5 bases). Trimming removed 0 bases from V and 6 bases from J, with 13 bases in between. This CDR3 comprises 15 residues. The germline V gene has CDR1 SGHRS and CDR2 YFSETQ. This CDR3 reads CASSLAGGVSQPQHF. The CDR3 nucleotides read TGCGCCAGCAGCTTGGCCGGGGGGGTAAGTCAGCCCCAGCATTTT.

This clonotype was seen ten or more times. The chain couples TRBV6-5 to TRBJ2-5; D unresolved. The CDR3 has 14 residues. The germline V gene has CDR1 MNHEY and CDR2 SVGAGI. With 4 bases removed from V and 5 bases from J, the gap between germline ends came to 14 bases. CDR3 region: CASSSTPQRETQYF. As DNA, the CDR3 is TGTGCCAGCAGTTCGACACCGCAGAGGGAGACCCAGTACTTC.

This clonotype showed up many times. This chain connects TRBV20-1 to TRBJ2-2; the D gene is possibly TRBD1 (6 bases). In germline, CDR1 is DFQATT, CDR2 SNEGSKA (reference sequence). The CDR3 runs to 15 residues. V was shortened by 3 bases and J by 5 bases, with 16 bases between the two germline ends. The CDR3: CSASKTGTQTGELFF. CDR3 nucleotides: TGCAGTGCTAGCAAGACCGGGACACAAACCGGGGAGCTGTTTTTT.

The chain uses TRBV7-9 and TRBJ2-2; possibly TRBD2 for D (5 bases). Deletions cut 6 bases from V and 5 bases from J, with 10 bases between. The CDR3 has 13 residues. Germline V lookup: CDR1 SEHNR, CDR2 FQNEAQ (reference sequence). CDR3 coding DNA: TGTGCCAGCAGGAGTCGGGGTACCGGGGAGCTGTTTTTT. The encoded protein is CASRSRGTGELFF.

The gene calls are TRBV7-2 and TRBJ2-1; D ambiguous. With 3 bases removed from V and 9 bases from J, the gap between germline ends came to 21 bases. The germline V gene has CDR1 SGHTA and CDR2 FQGNSA. The CDR3 has 16 residues. CDR3 residues: CASSFLVRGRYGEQFF. CDR3 sequence (DNA): TGTGCCAGCAGCTTCCTCGTGCGAGGTCGTTACGGTGAGCAGTTCTTC.

In this sample, this clonotype turned up a few times. The chain combines TRBV20-1 with TRBJ2-1; the D is unclear. This CDR3 is 13 amino acids long. Germline values: CDR1 DFQATT, CDR2 SNEGSKA (reference sequence). V was cut by 3 bases and J by 4 bases, with 10 bases left in between. The CDR3 sequence is CSASPRSYNEQFF. DNA of the CDR3: TGCAGTGCTAGCCCCAGAAGTTACAATGAGCAGTTCTTC.

The chain's CDR3 is CASSRKDRGIHEQYF. CDR3 sequence (DNA): TGCGCCAGCAGCCGCAAGGACAGGGGGATACACGAGCAGTACTTC. The chain combines TRBV5-1 with TRBJ2-7; 10 nucleotides match TRBD1. Per germline, CDR1 SGHRS and CDR2 YFSETQ. The CDR3 consists of 15 residues. J was trimmed by 5 bases and V by 4 bases; bases with no gene match: 9.

The chain joins TRBV7-2 to TRBJ2-7, with TRBD2 identical over 9 bases. From germline, CDR1 is SGHTA and CDR2 FQGNSA. Unmatched junction bases numbered 8, after V lost 1 base and J lost 4 bases. The length of the CDR3 is 16 residues. The CDR3 sequence: CASSLGASGDGYEQYF. Written as DNA, the CDR3 is TGTGCCAGCAGCTTAGGGGCTAGCGGGGACGGATACGAGCAGTACTTC.

In its sample, this clonotype was seen a few times. The chain employs TRBV6-6 and TRBJ1-2; D is unresolved. Germline loops: CDR1 MNHNY, CDR2 SVGAGI (reference sequence). The CDR3 runs 13 residues. Trimming left V 8 bases short and J 3 bases short, with 13 bases between. The CDR3 here is CASHSREDYGYTF. In nucleotides, the CDR3 is TGTGCCAGCCACTCCCGTGAGGACTATGGCTACACCTTC.

This clonotype was seen more than once but under ten times. The rearrangement links TRBV15 to TRBJ2-7, with 12 bases identical to TRBD2. CDR1 is LNHNV, CDR2 YYDKDF, per germline (reference sequence). Trimming removed 5 bases from V and 4 bases from J; junction bases left unmatched: 6. The CDR3 has 15 residues. CDR3 region: CATSARTSGEYEQYF. CDR3 DNA: TGTGCCACCAGCGCCCGGACTAGCGGGGAGTACGAGCAGTACTTC.

V gene TRBV12-3 or TRBV12-4 combines with J gene TRBJ1-1; 9 nucleotides match TRBD1. Germline trimming cut 5 bases from V and 4 bases from J; bases unmatched to any gene: 5. There are 14 residues in the CDR3. The CDR3 sequence is CASSVQGAGTEAFF. The CDR3 DNA reads TGTGCCAGCAGTGTACAGGGGGCGGGCACTGAAGCTTTCTTT.